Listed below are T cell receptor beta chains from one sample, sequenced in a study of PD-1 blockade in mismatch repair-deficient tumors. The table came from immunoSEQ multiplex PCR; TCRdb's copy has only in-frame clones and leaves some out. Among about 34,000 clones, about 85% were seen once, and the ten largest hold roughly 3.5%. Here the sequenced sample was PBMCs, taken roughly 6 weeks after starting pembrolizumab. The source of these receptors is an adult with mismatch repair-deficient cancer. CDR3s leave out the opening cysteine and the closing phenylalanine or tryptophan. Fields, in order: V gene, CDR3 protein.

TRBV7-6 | ASSSRTGGDTEAF
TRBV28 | ASSLGHRAEAF
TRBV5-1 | ASSLVSGSASSNTQY
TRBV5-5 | ASSPDRGYGYT
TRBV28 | ASNPPSLAGGPWQETQY
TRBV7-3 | ASSLKLGEGLAYSDTQY
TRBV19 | ASSIGQKKLRNTEAF
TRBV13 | ASSSTGDSNQPQH
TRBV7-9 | ASSLALAGVYNEQF
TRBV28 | ASGRGSRQPQH
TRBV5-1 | ASSGWGQGEQY
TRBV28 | ASSLYRPTNEKLF
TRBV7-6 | ASSLMGLIGEQF
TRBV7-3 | ASSLNNVLINEQF
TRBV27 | ASSRTGTQPQH
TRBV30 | ACIPAGGDEQF
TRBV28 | ASSFIQNQPQH
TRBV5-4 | ASGRDVGGRTEQY
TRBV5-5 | ASSAREGAYEQY
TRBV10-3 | AITGGSLDEQF
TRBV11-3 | ASSFGSPQETQY
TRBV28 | ASSTKYEQY
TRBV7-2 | ASSPRSGASSYEQY
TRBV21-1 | ASSKIGQNYT
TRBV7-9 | ASSANRGENTIY
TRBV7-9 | ASSGLGRITGELF
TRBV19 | ASSIVYTRTEAF
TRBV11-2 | ASSPFGGSEAF
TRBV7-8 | ASSILSSYEQY
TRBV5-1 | ASSLAGTGGDEQY
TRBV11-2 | ASRWTGGTDTQY
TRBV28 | ASSLWGLEQY
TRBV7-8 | ASSLFRGNEQF
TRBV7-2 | ASKHGTGGSETQY
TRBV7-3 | ASSLTSGNTGELF
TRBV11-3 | ASSFGLAGTTDTQY
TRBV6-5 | ASSYPGGGTEAF
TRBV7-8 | ATTPGTVFSYEQY
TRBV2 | ASMGRGNQPQH
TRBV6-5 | ASSYQLDSAYEQY
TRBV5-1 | ASSIRGWNTEAF
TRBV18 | ASSLTGGAGQPQH
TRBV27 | ASSLSVRNEQF
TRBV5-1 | ASSLGPEETQY
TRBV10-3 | AISEGGTYEQY
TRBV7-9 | ASSLGRTGGQETQY
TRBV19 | ASTRWSEDQPQH
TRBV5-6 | ASSLKVATAAETQY
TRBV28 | ASSFTGGHEQY
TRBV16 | ASSQVASLLF
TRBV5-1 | ASSEALQGQGTEAF
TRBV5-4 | ASRVTGFYGYT